What follows are 19 T cell receptor beta chains derived from one specimen sequenced in a study of glioma-infiltrating T cells. TCR alpha and beta CDR3 regions were amplified from RNA using iRepertoire nested multiplex PCR. TCRdb reprocessed the multiplex PCR reads with MiXCR, giving one entry per CDR3 protein. The table has around 93,000 distinct CDR3 sequences, about 37% seen once. The sequenced material came from glioma tissue, nonneoplastic brain tissue, or PBMCs (not recorded which). These receptor sequences come from a human donor with low-grade glioma or glioblastoma, undergoing nonglioma brain surgery, or in good health (not recorded which).

A remark on this clonotype: The junction does not match germline at one end; this may be a read error. This chain links TRBV19 with TRBJ2-3; D is undetermined. Germline CDR1 LNHDA, CDR2 SQIVND (reference sequence). The CDR3 length is 14 residues. The CDR3 here is CASSIGTQSVTQYF. CDR3 nucleotides: TGTGCCAGTAGCATAGGCACCCAAAGCGTTACGCAGTATTTT.

The J gene is TRBJ1-4, the V gene TRBV29-1; TRBD1 might be the D (6 bases). This CDR3 comprises 11 residues. The germline V and J ends were trimmed by 4 bases and 8 bases, with 8 bases remaining between them. Germline lookup yields CDR1 SQVTM and CDR2 ANQGSEA. CDR3 in amino acids: CSVGGPEKLFF. The CDR3 nucleotides are TGCAGCGTTGGGGGGCCAGAAAAACTGTTTTTT.

This clonotype was seen only once. The chain uses TRBV6-1 and TRBJ2-7, with a weak D call TRBD1 (6 bases). Germline CDR1 is MNHNS and CDR2 is SASEGT. This CDR3 spans 15 amino acids. Trimming took off 8 bases at V and 5 bases at J, with 22 bases between the two ends. The CDR3 reads CASSSAKDSAHEQYF. CDR3 nucleotides: TGTGCCAGCTCGTCGGCTAAGGACAGTGCCCACGAGCAGTACTTC.

This chain links TRBV28 with TRBJ2-7; 8 bases are shared with TRBD2. Germline V CDR1 and CDR2: MDHEN, SYDVKM. The CDR3 loop spans 15 amino acids. V dropped 6 bases and J dropped 3; count of bases not matched to a gene: 10. The CDR3 region is CASSAGRGGHYEQYF. In DNA, the CDR3 is TGTGCCAGCAGCGCCGGACGGGGGGGCCACTACGAGCAGTACTTC.

Details on this clonotype: This may be a read error: a much more frequent sequence differs by one nucleotide. The chain recombines TRBV19 with TRBJ1-3; tentatively, D is TRBD1 (5 bases). The V end was cut by 3 bases, the J end by 5 bases, with 17 bases between. Germline CDR1 reads LNHDA; CDR2 reads SQIVND (reference sequence). This CDR3 comprises 16 residues. The CDR3 spells CASSIGGAFGRNTIYF. The CDR3 DNA reads as TGTGCCAGTAGTATTGGGGGAGCCTTCGGCAGAAACACCATATATTTT.

The sample holds many counts of this clonotype. The V gene is TRBV5-1, the J gene TRBJ2-5; D unresolved. From germline, CDR1 is SGHRS and CDR2 YFSETQ. V was cut by 0 bases and J by 5 bases, with 5 bases left in between. CDR3 length: 12 amino acids. Here the CDR3 reads CASSLELETQYF. CDR3 DNA: TGCGCCAGCAGCTTGGAATTGGAGACCCAGTACTTC.

This clonotype appeared many times. The rearrangement uses TRBV20-1 and TRBJ2-3, with TRBD1 identical over 7 bases. J lost 0 bases, V lost 6 bases, and 6 bases had no gene match. Germline V gene sequence: CDR1 DFQATT, CDR2 SNEGSKA (reference sequence). The CDR3 contains 14 residues. In nucleotides, the CDR3 is TGCAGTGCCAGGGGACAGACTAGCACAGATACGCAGTATTTT. Protein: CSARGQTSTDTQYF.

As concerns this clonotype: It may be a read error: a sequence one base away is much more abundant. The V call is TRBV5-6, the J call TRBJ2-5, with 7 nucleotides matching TRBD1. The length of the CDR3 is 13 residues. Trimming removed 4 bases from V and 7 bases from J; junction bases left unmatched: 7. Germline-derived CDR1 and CDR2 are SGHDT and YYEEEE. The CDR3 bases are TGTGCCAGCAGCCTCAGGACAGGAGGGACCCAGTACTTC. This encodes CASSLRTGGTQYF.

The chain recombines TRBV11-2 with TRBJ1-2; TRBD1 might be the D (6 bases). The CDR3 has 13 residues. V lost 5 bases and J 6 bases, leaving 13 bases between the germline ends. In germline, CDR1 is SGHAT, CDR2 FQNNGV. The CDR3 nucleotides are TGTGCCAGCAGCGGACGACAGGCGGATGGCTACACCTTC. Translating it yields CASSGRQADGYTF.

This clonotype was detected many times. This chain uses TRBV6-4 with TRBJ1-1; the match to TRBD1 covers 10 bases. The CDR3 has 14 amino acids. The V gene's germline CDR1 is MRHNA and CDR2 SNTAGT. J was trimmed by 5 bases and V by 6 bases; bases with no gene match: 6. The CDR3 DNA reads as TGTGCCAGCAGCGCGGACAGGGGGGATACTGAAGCTTTCTTT. As protein: CASSADRGDTEAFF.

The chain combines TRBV7-2 with TRBJ2-5, with 14 bases aligning to TRBD2. V lost 5 bases to trimming and J lost 5 bases; unmatched junction nucleotides: 7. Germline V CDR1 and CDR2: SGHTA, FQGNSA. The CDR3 contains 16 residues. CDR3 DNA: TGTGCCAGCAGCATGGGACTAGCGGGGGATTTGGAGACCCAGTACTTC. Translated: CASSMGLAGDLETQYF.

There are many counts of this clonotype. The V and J genes are TRBV5-6 and TRBJ2-3; 8 bases are a match to TRBD2. V trimming: 4 bases; J trimming: 6 bases; junction bases outside the gene matches: 7. Germline V gene lookup returns CDR1 SGHDT and CDR2 YYEEEE. The CDR3 is 14 amino acids. The CDR3 DNA reads TGTGCCAGCAGCCCTAGCGGGTTTGTGGATACGCAGTATTTT. Its protein is CASSPSGFVDTQYF.

This clonotype was seen ten or more times. This chain uses TRBV20-1 with TRBJ1-6; maybe TRBD1 (6 bases). V was pared by 1 base and J by 8 bases, with 9 bases between. CDR3 size: 13 residues. The germline CDR1 and CDR2 sequences are DFQATT and SNEGSKA (reference sequence). CDR3 in amino acids: CSARAGGDSPLHF. The CDR3 DNA reads as TGCAGTGCTAGAGCGGGGGGCGATTCACCCCTCCACTTT.

This clonotype was observed at least ten times. The chain carries TRBV7-2 and TRBJ2-1; D unresolved. The length of the CDR3 is 12 residues. Trimming removed 5 bases from V and 4 bases from J, with 6 bases in between. Germline V gives CDR1 SGHTA, CDR2 FQGNSA. The CDR3 spells CASSRPYNEQFF. The CDR3 nucleotides read TGTGCCAGCAGCCGGCCTTACAATGAGCAGTTCTTC.

This clonotype was counted only a few times. V gene TRBV5-1 combines with J gene TRBJ2-5, with D possibly TRBD1 on 6 matching bases. The CDR3 extends over 15 amino acids. Looked up from germline, CDR1 is SGHRS and CDR2 is YFSETQ. The V gene lost 4 bases and the J gene lost 3 bases, with 16 bases spanning the gap. CDR3 loop: CASSATGNAEETQYF. The CDR3 DNA is TGCGCCAGCAGCGCAACAGGGAACGCCGAAGAGACCCAGTACTTC.

The V and J genes are TRBV24-1 and TRBJ2-3; 8 bases map to TRBD2. The CDR3 has 16 amino acids. CDR1 is KGHDR, CDR2 SFDVKD, per germline. Germline trimming cut 4 bases from V and 12 bases from J; bases unmatched to any gene: 17. In DNA, the CDR3 is TGTGCCACCAGTGACTCAGGACTAGCCGGCACAGATGCCCAGTATTTT. It codes for CATSDSGLAGTDAQYF.

There are many counts of this clonotype. The chain joins TRBV27 to TRBJ1-5; possible D gene TRBD1, 5 bases. In germline, CDR1 is MNHEY, CDR2 SMNVEV (reference sequence). The CDR3 contains 13 residues. Trimming pared 4 bases from V and 5 bases from J, leaving 9 bases between. This CDR3 is CASSSRGYQPQHF. The CDR3 coding sequence is TGTGCCAGCAGTTCAAGGGGATATCAGCCCCAGCATTTT.

This clonotype was seen ten or more times. The chain couples TRBV7-2 to TRBJ2-1; a possible D gene is TRBD2 (5 bases). This CDR3 is built from 11 residues. CDR1 and CDR2 (germline): SGHTA, FQGNSA. Trimming cost V 5 bases and J 9 bases, with 8 bases left between them. CDR3 residues: CASSVLAEQFF. CDR3 bases: TGTGCCAGCAGCGTTCTAGCTGAGCAGTTCTTC.

This clonotype was seen repeatedly, ten times or more. V is TRBV29-1 and J is TRBJ2-2; the D gene is possibly TRBD2 (5 bases). Deletions cut 4 bases from V and 3 bases from J, with 12 bases between. CDR1 and CDR2 from the germline V gene are SQVTM and ANQGSEA. This CDR3 has 14 amino acids. DNA of the CDR3: TGCAGCGTTGGGACTGCCCTCTACACCGGGGAGCTGTTTTTT. This gives the protein CSVGTALYTGELFF.